Sequencing of this TCR beta chain was carried out in a study of PD-1 blockade in classical Hodgkin lymphoma. This clone is judged medium-sized. What it binds is unknown. At one end the junction does not follow the germline gene, possibly because of a read error. The CDR3 loop spans 13 amino acids. Germline V gene data show CDR1 as SSHAT and CDR2 as FNYEAQ (reference sequence). The repertoire was sequenced with immunoSEQ multiplex PCR; TCRdb's copy has only in-frame clones and lacks some. The table includes 15,000 to 20,000 clones, about four fifths detected once. Time point of the sample: cycle 4 day 1 (C4D1), after less than 7 weeks of nivolumab. No patient escaped relapse after autologous stem cell transplantation, and brentuximab vedotin exposure varied. General study results and limits: Why repertoires differed is undefined; disease activity or prior therapy possibly contributed. Healthy donors reportedly exceeded newly diagnosed patients in baseline TCR diversity. Newly diagnosed and completely responding patients shared comparable baseline diversity.

This specimen was peripheral blood mononuclear cells (PBMCs), taken before the fourth cycle of nivolumab. The rearrangement links TRBV7-7 to TRBJ2-3; D is unclear. The TCR comes from a human donor with classical Hodgkin lymphoma. CDR3 DNA: TGTGCTAGCAGCTCAAGTATCGCAGATACGCAGTATTTT. It yields the protein CASSSSIADTQYF.